One and the same sample provided the 8 T cell receptor beta chains below, sequenced in a study of shared clonotypes between healthy human individuals. Clones were read by immunoSEQ multiplex PCR, and TCRdb kept only the in-frame ones, dropping some. The table shows roughly 1,500,000 clones, with around 98% occurring only once. Source material: naive CD4+ T cells sorted from blood. Subset described: CD45RA+ positively selected. The receptors stem from a man aged 25-45 years in good health.

The gene calls are TRBV15 and TRBJ2-5, with 9 bases matching TRBD2. This CDR3 contains 16 residues. With 3 bases clipped from V and 4 bases from J, the junction kept 9 bases outside the gene matches. CDR1 and CDR2 (germline): LNHNV, YYDKDF (reference sequence). The CDR3, as DNA: TGTGCCACCAGCAGGGACTTAGCGGGGGTGGGAGAGACCCAGTACTTC. Protein product: CATSRDLAGVGETQYF.

CDR3 nucleotides: TGTGCCAGCAGCCCCCAGAAGGGTAGCGGGAGCTACAATGAGCAGTTCTTC. Translation gives CASSPQKGSGSYNEQFF. The V and J genes are TRBV7-2 and TRBJ2-1; 9 bases fit TRBD2. Germline lookup yields CDR1 SGHTA and CDR2 FQGNSA. J gave up 3 bases and V 5 bases, and 11 bases lay outside the gene matches. The CDR3 consists of 17 residues.

V is TRBV7-9 and J is TRBJ1-1, with D uncertain. Trimming left V 4 bases short and J 3 bases short, with 9 bases between. The CDR3 totals 13 residues. Germline CDR1 reads SEHNR; CDR2 reads FQNEAQ (reference sequence). Here the CDR3 DNA reads TGTGCCAGCAGCTCCCGGGCCTACACTGAAGCTTTCTTT. As protein: CASSSRAYTEAFF.

This chain links TRBV4-3 with TRBJ2-1; the D gene is possibly TRBD2 (6 bases). This CDR3 is built from 16 residues. Germline CDR1 is LGHNA and CDR2 is YSLEER. V was trimmed by 4 bases and J by 3 bases, leaving 16 bases between them. CDR3 sequence (DNA): TGCGCCAGCAGCCTCGCTGGAGGGGCTAACTACAATGAGCAGTTCTTC. Protein sequence: CASSLAGGANYNEQFF.

Regarding this clone: This sample also contains other DNA sequences that code for the same CDR3. This chain links TRBV29-1 with TRBJ1-5; D is uncertain. Trimming stripped 4 bases from V and 2 bases from J, with 9 bases between. The CDR3 runs 13 residues. CDR1 is SQVTM and CDR2 is ANQGSEA in the germline V gene. The CDR3 region is CSVAPGGNQPQHF. In nucleotides, the CDR3 is TGCAGCGTTGCCCCAGGCGGCAATCAGCCCCAGCATTTT. The whole variable domain, remainder taken from reference TRBV29-1 and TRBJ1-5, is SAVISQKPSRDICQRGTSLTIQCQVDSQVTMMFWYRQQPGQSLTLIATANQGSEATYESGFVIDKFPISRPNLTFSTLTVSNMSPEDSSIYLCSVAPGGNQPQHFGDGTRLSIL.

This chain uses TRBV27 with TRBJ1-2; D unresolved. The CDR3 extends over 13 amino acids. The germline V and J ends were trimmed by 2 bases and 4 bases, with 8 bases remaining between them. The V gene's germline CDR1 is MNHEY and CDR2 SMNVEV (reference sequence). The CDR3 bases are TGTGCCAGCAGTTTAATGGAGGGCTATGGCTACACCTTC. Protein sequence: CASSLMEGYGYTF.

The CDR3: CASSLGSGPGTDTQYF. Written as DNA, the CDR3 is TGTGCCAGCAGCTTAGGGTCGGGACCGGGCACAGATACGCAGTATTTT. This chain connects TRBV7-3 to TRBJ2-3, with D perhaps matching TRBD1 or TRBD2 (5 bases each). The CDR3 is 16 residues long. V was pared by 2 bases and J by 1 base, with 13 bases between. Per the germline V gene, CDR1 is SGHTA and CDR2 is FQGTGA.

The chain combines TRBV14 with TRBJ2-7; D is unresolved. There are 13 residues in the CDR3. Germline CDR1 SGHDN, CDR2 FVKESK. Trimming left V 4 bases short and J 3 bases short, with 10 bases between. CDR3 nucleotides: TGTGCCAGCAGCCCGTCCCCCCTCTACGAGCAGTACTTC. Its protein product is CASSPSPLYEQYF.